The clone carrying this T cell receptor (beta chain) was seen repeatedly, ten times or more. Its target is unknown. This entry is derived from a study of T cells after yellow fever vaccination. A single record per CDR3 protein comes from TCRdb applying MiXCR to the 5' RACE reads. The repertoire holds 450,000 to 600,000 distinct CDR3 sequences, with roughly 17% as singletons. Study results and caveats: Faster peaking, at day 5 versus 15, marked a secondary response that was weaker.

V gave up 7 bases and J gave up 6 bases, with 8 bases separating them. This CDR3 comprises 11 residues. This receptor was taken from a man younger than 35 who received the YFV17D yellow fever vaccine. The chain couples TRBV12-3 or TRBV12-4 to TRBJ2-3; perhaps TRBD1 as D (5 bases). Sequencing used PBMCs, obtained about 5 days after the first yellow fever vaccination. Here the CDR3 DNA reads TGTGCCAGCACCCAGGGCGATACGCAGTATTTT. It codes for CASTQGDTQYF.